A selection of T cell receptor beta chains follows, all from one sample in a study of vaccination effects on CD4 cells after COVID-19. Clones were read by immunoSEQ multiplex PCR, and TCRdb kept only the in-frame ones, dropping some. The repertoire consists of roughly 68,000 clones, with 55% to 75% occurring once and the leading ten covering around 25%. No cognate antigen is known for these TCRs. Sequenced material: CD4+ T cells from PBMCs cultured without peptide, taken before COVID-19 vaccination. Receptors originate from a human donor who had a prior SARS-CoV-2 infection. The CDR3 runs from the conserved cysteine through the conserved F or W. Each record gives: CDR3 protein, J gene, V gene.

CASTGRDTPFRGYTF	TRBJ1-2	TRBV6-5
CASRSGDEQYF	TRBJ2-7	TRBV5-1
CASSLGAGRTSYNEQFF	TRBJ2-1	TRBV27
CASSSSSGGDQETQYF	TRBJ2-5	TRBV9
CASSKSRGNEQFF	TRBJ2-1	TRBV7-2
CASSRPGQSYEQYF	TRBJ2-7	TRBV18
CAAARGSSNEQFF	TRBJ2-1	TRBV15
CASTPREYSYNEQFF	TRBJ2-1	TRBV11-3
CASSSQGRQYF	TRBJ2-7	TRBV7-2
CASSLGGSGYNEQFF	TRBJ2-1	TRBV5-5
CASSPTGYYGYTF	TRBJ1-2	TRBV7-9
CASSYQGTRDDNEQFF	TRBJ2-1	TRBV6-6
CATSDASGGANYEQFF	TRBJ2-1	TRBV24-1
CASSRVRDQDSYEQYF	TRBJ2-7	TRBV4-2
CASSPPGTIEQYF	TRBJ2-7	TRBV5-6
CASRVFSPGMAEAFF	TRBJ1-1	TRBV7-8
CASLERGFTDTQYF	TRBJ2-3	TRBV2
CASSFSVAGYGYTF	TRBJ1-2	TRBV5-1
CASSSWTGTRTYEQYF	TRBJ2-7	TRBV5-4
CASSLSAAGGYQPQHF	TRBJ1-5	TRBV7-8
CASSLGGLGTDTQYF	TRBJ2-3	TRBV5-1
CASSSLAGTDTQYF	TRBJ2-3	TRBV7-3
CASSHRDNSYNEQFF	TRBJ2-1	TRBV5-1
CASTTTGSRAFF	TRBJ2-1	TRBV2
CASSPLRGGVPAERYF	TRBJ2-5	TRBV7-8
CASSVDAGGGYEQYF	TRBJ2-7	TRBV9
CASSPPAYISGEETQYF	TRBJ2-5	TRBV18
CASSPLISGGYGANVLTF	TRBJ2-6	TRBV18
CASGSQNNEQFF	TRBJ2-1	TRBV12-5
CASSLVRTSDEQFF	TRBJ2-1	TRBV7-2
CAWRPVLGGRLAEQYF	TRBJ2-7	TRBV30
CSASRGLAYEQYF	TRBJ2-7	TRBV20-1
CASSRDRGAFNTIYF	TRBJ1-3	TRBV5-1
CASSPGISRGNTEAFF	TRBJ1-1	TRBV19
CASSQSSGRDSYEQYF	TRBJ2-7	TRBV3-1/TRBV3-2
CASSKRQGNYGYTF	TRBJ1-2	TRBV5-4
CASSSGQGGVGTEAFF	TRBJ1-1	TRBV7-9
CASSLDQGDTQYF	TRBJ2-3	TRBV7-9
CASSLDGTSYNEQFF	TRBJ2-1	TRBV5-4
CASSGFTGANVLTF	TRBJ2-6	TRBV2
CASSQVWGRRGGTYNEQFF	TRBJ2-1	TRBV4-1
CSVGYNEQFF	TRBJ2-1	TRBV29-1
CASSSSRGGDLGNEQFF	TRBJ2-1	TRBV7-2
CASTDDRAATEKLFF	TRBJ1-4	TRBV5-5
CASSQSSGSYNEQFF	TRBJ2-1	TRBV4-3
CASSIHQTSVETQYF	TRBJ2-5	TRBV19
CASSPKQETQYF	TRBJ2-5	TRBV18
CASSIGRGASNQPQHF	TRBJ1-5	TRBV19
CASSGLGGGRAYEQYF	TRBJ2-7	TRBV2
CASSPRGRTDTQYF	TRBJ2-3	TRBV18
CTSSQEGTGSYNSPLHF	TRBJ1-6	TRBV1
CAISESWDFPYNEQFF	TRBJ2-1	TRBV10-3
CASSSWASGINEQFF	TRBJ2-1	TRBV11-3
CASSLAGQGNKQYF	TRBJ2-7	TRBV5-4
CASDGPYNEQFF	TRBJ2-1	TRBV30
CASSERGSDDPYGYTF	TRBJ1-2	TRBV7-3
CASRLPGRGGYEQYF	TRBJ2-7	TRBV6-1
CASSTPLGAPTDTQYF	TRBJ2-3	TRBV19
CASSQGAGGRRETQYF	TRBJ2-5	TRBV7-3